This T cell receptor (beta chain) emerged from a study of blood T cell repertoires in COVID-19. About the research overall: Samples representing acute and convalescent COVID-19 were sourced from the United States, Italy and Spain. Sources were T cells, B-cell-depleted T cells, or PBMCs; the material itself was cDNA or gDNA.

Those enrolled in Seattle joined during active infection and were followed longitudinally afterward. In the authors' workflow: Cell counts per sample came from amplifying reference gene primers. This table comes from immunoSEQ multiplex PCR, and its TCRdb copy is limited to in-frame clones, with some not included. The DNA gave D and trimming, while V, J and clone size come from that table. The sample consists of about 280,000 clones, about 88% of them appearing once. Trimming left V 5 bases short and J 6 bases short, with 20 bases between. The CDR3 has 15 amino acids. Germline V gives CDR1 SGHRS, CDR2 YFSETQ.

The receptor was isolated from an older woman with COVID-19, enrolled during active disease. J is TRBJ1-2 and V is TRBV5-1, with D perhaps TRBD1 (5 bases). The specimen sequenced was peripheral blood. CDR3 sequence: CASSLSTGGANGYTF. As DNA, the CDR3 is TGCGCCAGCAGTTTGAGTACGGGGGGAGCAAATGGCTACACCTTC.